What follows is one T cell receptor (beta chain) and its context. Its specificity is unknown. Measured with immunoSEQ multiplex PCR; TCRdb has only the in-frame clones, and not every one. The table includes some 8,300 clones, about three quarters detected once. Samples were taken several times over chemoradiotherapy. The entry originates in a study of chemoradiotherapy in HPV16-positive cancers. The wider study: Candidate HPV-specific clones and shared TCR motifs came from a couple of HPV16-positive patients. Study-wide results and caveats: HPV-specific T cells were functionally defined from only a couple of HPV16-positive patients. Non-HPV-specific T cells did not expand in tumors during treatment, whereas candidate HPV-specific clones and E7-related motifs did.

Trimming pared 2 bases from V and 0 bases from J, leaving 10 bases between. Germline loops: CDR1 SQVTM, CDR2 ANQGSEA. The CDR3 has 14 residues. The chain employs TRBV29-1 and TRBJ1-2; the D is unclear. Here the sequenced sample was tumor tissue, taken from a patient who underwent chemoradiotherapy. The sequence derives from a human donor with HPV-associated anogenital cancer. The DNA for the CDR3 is TGCAGCGTTGAAAGGTCGGAAGCTAACTATGGCTACACCTTC. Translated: CSVERSEANYGYTF.